This TCR beta chain was recovered during a study of Graves' ophthalmopathy and Graves' hyperthyroidism. Findings and caveats of the study: Blood was where most expanded thyroid clonotypes above 0.001 frequency also turned up.

Ophthalmopathy-affected donors exhibited moderate-to-severe activity, CAS ≥3, NOSPECS ≥4, and duration under 3 months. The V end was cut by 4 bases, the J end by 6 bases, with 13 bases between. This CDR3 region has 14 residues. Germline V CDR1 and CDR2: ENHRY, SYGVKD. RNA transcripts were the source from which TCR beta CDR3 regions were amplified. Second-round multiplex PCR came after a first-round RT-PCR that employed HTBI primers. TCRdb reanalysed the multiplex PCR reads using MiXCR and keeps one entry per CDR3 protein. The sample includes 650,000 to 900,000 distinct CDR3 sequences, approximately 40% of them seen just once. A note on this clonotype: Its cognate antigen is unknown.

Sequencing was performed on peripheral blood. The receptor's source is an adult man with Graves' ophthalmopathy. The V gene is TRBV10-3, the J gene TRBJ1-3; the D is unclear. The CDR3 loop is CAISGAGVENTIYF. The CDR3 DNA is TGTGCCATCAGTGGGGCCGGGGTGGAAAACACCATATATTTT.